The source of this TCR beta chain is a study of cytomegalovirus exposure and HLA in healthy donors. Study-wide findings and caveats: Accounts indicate the classifier identified cytomegalovirus status with strong specificity and sensitivity.

Unmatched junction bases numbered 4, after V lost 2 bases and J lost 5 bases. The germline gives CDR1 SGHVS, CDR2 FQNEAQ. This CDR3 comprises 16 residues. Sequencing used immunoSEQ multiplex PCR; TCRdb keeps in-frame clones, though not all of them. Found here are around 120,000 clones, roughly 89% of them singletons; the top ten hold less than 2%. A note on this clone: Its antigen is undetermined.

The V call is TRBV7-8, the J call TRBJ2-5, with 14 positions matching TRBD2. The clonotype was recovered from a woman aged 18-30 years in good health and CMV-seronegative. The sample was PBMCs. CDR3 sequence reads: CASSLTTSGRAETQYF. The CDR3 DNA is TGTGCCAGCAGCTTAACGACTAGCGGGAGGGCGGAGACCCAGTACTTC.